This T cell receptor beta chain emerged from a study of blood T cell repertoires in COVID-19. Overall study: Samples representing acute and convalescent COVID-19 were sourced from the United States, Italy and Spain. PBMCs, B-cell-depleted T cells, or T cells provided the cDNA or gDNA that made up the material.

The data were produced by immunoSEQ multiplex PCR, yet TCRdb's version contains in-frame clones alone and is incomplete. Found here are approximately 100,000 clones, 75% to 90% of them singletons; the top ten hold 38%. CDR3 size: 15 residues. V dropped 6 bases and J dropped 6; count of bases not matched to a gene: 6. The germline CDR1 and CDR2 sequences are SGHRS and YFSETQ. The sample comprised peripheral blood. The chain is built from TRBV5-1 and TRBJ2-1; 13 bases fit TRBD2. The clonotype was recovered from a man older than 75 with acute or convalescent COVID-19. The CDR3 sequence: CASTGTSGISNEQFF. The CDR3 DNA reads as TGCGCCAGCACCGGGACTAGCGGGATTTCCAATGAGCAGTTCTTC.